This note documents a single TCR beta chain sequence. The antigen this receptor binds is unknown. The record has no base qualities; no much larger clone is one base away. The same CDR3 can be traced to other DNA sequences in this sample. In the prospective study, participants were roughly 18 to 100 years old, resided in approximately 22 geographic areas of the United States, and were enrolled through a virtual design. In the prospective study, participants were assigned to cohorts based on the clinical history participants reported in a screening survey and a study questionnaire. ImmuneRACE Cohort 3 recovered participants were defined by two consecutive negative NP/OP PCR tests, healthcare professional clearance, or symptom resolution. Each participant in the prospective study had whole blood, serum and a nasopharyngeal or oropharyngeal swab collected by mobile phlebotomists. Prospective study participants could optionally give additional blood draws and questionnaires over a roughly two-month period. Blood samples from the prospective study were shipped frozen or at room temperature prior to DNA extraction.

The cysteine opens and the phenylalanine closes a CDR3 of 14 amino acids. The only DNA kept is the CDR3, 42 bases in frame from the first base. From the germline V gene, CDR1 is MGHRA and CDR2 is YSYEKL. Deletion took 1 base off V and 4 bases off J, with a span of 7 bases between the germline ends. TCRbeta CDR3 regions were amplified from genomic DNA using the immunoSEQ Assay, a bias-controlled multiplex PCR. In the source study's methods: Within the assay, amplification of reference gene primers was used to estimate how many nucleated cells each sample contained. To quantify the absolute abundance of each unique TCRbeta CDR3 rearrangement, sequence reads were collapsed and filtered. For each sample, productive Simpson clonality was calculated as the square root of Simpson's diversity index over productive rearrangements. Held by TCRdb, this immuneACCESS table contains in-frame sequences only and omits some clones. Under half of the omission traces to an unresolved V gene where checked; the cause of the rest is unknown. The V and J calls and clone size were taken over from that table, and D and trimming were inferred from the DNA. For this sample there are roughly 500,000 clones; roughly 90% appear just once. The ten largest clones represent 1.5% to 2% of the sample.

This specimen belongs to a study of blood T cell repertoires in COVID-19 (dated by TCRdb to 2019 to 2021). Regarding the complete study: The collaborator samples originated in the United States, Italy and Spain and spanned the acute and convalescent phases of COVID-19. The material from the prospective study consisted of cDNA or gDNA derived from T cells, B-cell-depleted T cells, or PBMCs. Samples came from the ongoing ImmuneRACE study (first 160 participants) plus 1,254 subjects from 6 global collaborators. The repertoires were released in a freely available public database meant as a resource for research on the immune response to SARS-CoV-2. The sample metadata nearly always contained a de-identified subject ID, COVID-19 status, age in years and sex. The dataset comprised deeply sampled blood TCRbeta repertoires from subjects exposed to, actively infected with, or recovered from COVID-19. HLA class I and class II types, where available, came from metadata supplied by the sample provider rather than from assay-based typing. Summary of the overall study and its limitations: How much clinical and demographic metadata was included differed by source and by participant, and the metadata was provided uncurated.

The receptor was isolated from a woman aged 40-49 years who had recovered from COVID-19. Material: PBMCs or T cells enriched from blood (not recorded which). This chain joins TRBV4-1 to TRBJ2-2; no D gene call is confident. The bases are TGCGCCAGCAGCCAAGTTGGCGGCACCGGGGAGCTGTTTTTT. Translated, it reads CASSQVGGTGELFF.